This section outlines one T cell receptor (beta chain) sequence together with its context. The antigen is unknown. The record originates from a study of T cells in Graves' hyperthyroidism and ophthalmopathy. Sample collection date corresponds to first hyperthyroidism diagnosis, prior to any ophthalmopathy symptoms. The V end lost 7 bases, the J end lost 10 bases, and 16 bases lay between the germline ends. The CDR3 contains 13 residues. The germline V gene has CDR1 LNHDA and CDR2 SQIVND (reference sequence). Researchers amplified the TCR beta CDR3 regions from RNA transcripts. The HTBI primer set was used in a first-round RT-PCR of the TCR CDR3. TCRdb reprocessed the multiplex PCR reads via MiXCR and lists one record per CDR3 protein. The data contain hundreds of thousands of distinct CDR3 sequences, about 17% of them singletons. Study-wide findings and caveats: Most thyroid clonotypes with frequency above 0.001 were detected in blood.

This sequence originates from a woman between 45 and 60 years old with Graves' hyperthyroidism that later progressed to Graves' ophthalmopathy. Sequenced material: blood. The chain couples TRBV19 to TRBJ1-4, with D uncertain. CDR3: CASTPGLPGKLFF. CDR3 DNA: TGTGCCAGTACCCCCGGTCTGCCCGGAAAACTGTTTTTT.